Below, 14 T cell receptor beta chains from the same sample are listed, as sequenced in a study of cytomegalovirus exposure and HLA in healthy donors. PCR primers comprised 60 Vbeta and 13 Jbeta primers. The data were produced by immunoSEQ multiplex PCR, yet TCRdb's version contains in-frame clones alone and is incomplete. The sample carries 190,000 or so clones, about four fifths recorded once. The source material was PBMCs. The source is a man aged 45-60 years in good health and CMV-seronegative.

The chain has TRBV19 and TRBJ2-1, with D tentatively TRBD2 (6 bases). The germline CDR1 and CDR2 sequences are LNHDA and SQIVND (reference sequence). The CDR3 spans 14 residues. V lost 10 bases and J 7 bases, leaving 20 bases between the germline ends. The CDR3 here is CATRPGQEGNEQFF. The CDR3 coding sequence is TGTGCCACTCGTCCAGGCCAGGAGGGTAATGAGCAGTTCTTC.

V is TRBV28 and J is TRBJ1-5, with 9 positions matching TRBD1. Trimming removed 6 bases from V and 6 bases from J; junction bases left unmatched: 3. This CDR3 is built from 13 residues. CDR1 is MDHEN and CDR2 is SYDVKM in the germline V gene. In nucleotides, the CDR3 is TGTGCCAGCAGGGACAGGGGAACTCAGCCCCAGCATTTT. Amino acids: CASRDRGTQPQHF.

The V gene is TRBV5-6, the J gene TRBJ1-2; TRBD1 matches 10 bases. The V and J ends lost 2 bases and 4 bases, in that order; junction bases with no gene match: 8. The CDR3 is 16 residues long. In germline, CDR1 is SGHDT, CDR2 YYEEEE. The CDR3 coding sequence is TGTGCCAGCAGCTTTCCTCTGACAGGGGGCATCTATGGCTACACCTTC. Its translation is CASSFPLTGGIYGYTF.

This clone has a single count. V and J are TRBV18 and TRBJ1-4; no clear D. The CDR3 spans 14 residues. Trimming stripped 6 bases from V and 4 bases from J, with 12 bases between. The germline V gene encodes CDR1 KGHSH and CDR2 LQKENI. The CDR3 region has the DNA TGTGCCAGCTCGAGGGCAGGCCGTAATGAAAAACTGTTTTTT. Translated: CASSRAGRNEKLFF.

V is TRBV6-1 and J is TRBJ2-1; D not certain. Germline values: CDR1 MNHNS, CDR2 SASEGT. Trimming shortened V by 3 bases and J by 5 bases, and 8 bases separated the two germline ends. This CDR3 is 13 amino acids long. The CDR3 coding sequence is TGTGCCAGCAGTGATTTCGTCCACAATGAGCAGTTCTTC. Translation: CASSDFVHNEQFF.

As for this clone: The identical CDR3 is also encoded by other nucleotide sequences in the sample. This chain joins TRBV2 and TRBJ1-2; TRBD1 is a possible D gene (6 bases). The V gene lost 3 bases and the J gene lost 4 bases, with 12 bases spanning the gap. This CDR3 spans 14 amino acids. Looked up from germline, CDR1 is SNHLY and CDR2 is FYNNEI. The CDR3 bases are TGTGCCAGCAGTGATAGGGGGAGAGGCTATGGCTACACCTTC. Its translation is CASSDRGRGYGYTF.

The chain employs TRBV6-6 and TRBJ1-1; 7 bases are a match to TRBD1. The CDR3 is 14 residues long. The V gene's germline CDR1 is MNHNY and CDR2 SVGAGI (reference sequence). V dropped 4 bases and J dropped 1; count of bases not matched to a gene: 3. CDR3: CASSFRQGNTEAFF. DNA of the CDR3: TGTGCCAGCAGTTTCCGACAGGGGAACACTGAAGCTTTCTTT.

V usage is TRBV2 and J usage is TRBJ1-2; TRBD1 agrees at 11 bases. J gave up 4 bases and V 6 bases, and 4 bases lay outside the gene matches. Germline-derived CDR1 and CDR2 are SNHLY and FYNNEI. The CDR3 has 14 residues. The CDR3 sequence is CASRPGTGGYGYTF. The CDR3 nucleotides read TGTGCCAGCAGACCCGGGACAGGGGGCTATGGCTACACCTTC.

This chain uses TRBV5-1 with TRBJ1-5; 9 positions agree with TRBD1. The trim removed 8 bases at V and 0 bases at J, leaving 3 bases unmatched. Germline values: CDR1 SGHRS, CDR2 YFSETQ. The CDR3 is 14 residues long. This CDR3 is CARGQGDSNQPQHF. The CDR3 nucleotides are TGCGCCAGGGGACAGGGAGATAGCAATCAGCCCCAGCATTTT.

The chain uses TRBV9 and TRBJ2-2, with 7 bases lining up with TRBD2. The CDR3 has 15 amino acids. Trimming at V came to 3 bases and at J to 6 bases, leaving 8 bases not matched to a gene. CDR1 and CDR2 from the germline V gene are SGDLS and YYNGEE. CDR3 residues: CASSAAWEGSGELFF. CDR3 DNA sequence: TGTGCCAGCAGCGCCGCTTGGGAGGGATCCGGGGAGCTGTTTTTT. Variable domain in full (rest from reference TRBV9 and TRBJ2-2): DSGVTQTPKHLITATGQRVTLRCSPRSGDLSVYWYQQSLDQGLQFLIQYYNGEERAKGNILERFSAQQFPDLHSELNLSSLELGDSALYFCASSAAWEGSGELFFGEGSRLTVL.

This clone was counted a few times. DNA for the CDR3: TGTGCCAGCAGCGCCACCCGGGGGGCCGCGTACGAGCAGTACTTC. Translated, it gives CASSATRGAAYEQYF. This chain joins TRBV4-2 and TRBJ2-7; TRBD2 might be the D (7 bases). The CDR3 is 15 residues long. CDR1 is LGHNA and CDR2 is YNFKEQ in the germline V gene. V lost 5 bases and J lost 4, with 18 bases in between.

The CDR3 reads CASSAPETEAFF. The CDR3 coding sequence is TGTGCCAGCAGCGCCCCCGAGACTGAAGCTTTCTTT. V and J are TRBV9 and TRBJ1-1; D is unclear. Germline lookup yields CDR1 SGDLS and CDR2 YYNGEE. Trimming pared 3 bases from V and 5 bases from J, leaving 8 bases between. The CDR3 is 12 residues long.

The V and J genes are TRBV5-1 and TRBJ2-1; 9 bases are shared with TRBD2. The germline V gene has CDR1 SGHRS and CDR2 YFSETQ. There are 15 residues in the CDR3. V lost 0 bases and J lost 9; bases outside the gene matches: 7. CDR3 loop: CASSLDAAGGAEQFF. DNA of the CDR3: TGCGCCAGCAGCTTGGACGCAGCGGGAGGTGCTGAGCAGTTCTTC.

The chain recombines TRBV12-5 with TRBJ1-1, with D perhaps matching TRBD1 (6 bases). Deletions cut 10 bases from V and 1 base from J, with 25 bases between. CDR3 size: 17 residues. CDR1 is LGHNT and CDR2 is FRNRAP in the germline V gene. The CDR3 spells CATASGGGLTPNTEAFF. The CDR3 DNA reads as TGTGCTACCGCCTCCGGGGGGGGGCTAACCCCGAACACTGAAGCTTTCTTT.